A selection of T cell receptor beta chains follows, all from one sample in a study of cytomegalovirus exposure and HLA in healthy donors. The method was immunoSEQ multiplex PCR; TCRdb's version includes in-frame clones alone and lacks a portion of them. The table records 170,000 or so clones, roughly 87% of them present only once. What was sequenced was PBMCs. The receptors were gathered from a man between 50 and 59 years old in good health and CMV-seronegative. CDR3s leave out the opening cysteine and the closing phenylalanine or tryptophan. Fields, in order: V gene, CDR3 protein.

v_call: TRBV9
cdr3_aa: ASSVGRREETQY

v_call: TRBV7-2
cdr3_aa: ANSPQGHLNTEAF

v_call: TRBV6-5
cdr3_aa: ASSYSEVYEQY

v_call: TRBV5-5
cdr3_aa: ASSATGSGNTIY

v_call: TRBV29-1
cdr3_aa: SMNRGGTGELF

v_call: TRBV30
cdr3_aa: AWSVYRENYGYT

v_call: TRBV19
cdr3_aa: ASSIGSREWVRETQY

v_call: TRBV5-4
cdr3_aa: ASSTRQGARTEAF

v_call: TRBV5-1
cdr3_aa: ASSLGGSGFEQY

v_call: TRBV9
cdr3_aa: ASSVVGQGGTDTQY

v_call: TRBV6-1
cdr3_aa: ASSDFGKGDSYEQY

v_call: TRBV7-2
cdr3_aa: ASSRDRNQPQH